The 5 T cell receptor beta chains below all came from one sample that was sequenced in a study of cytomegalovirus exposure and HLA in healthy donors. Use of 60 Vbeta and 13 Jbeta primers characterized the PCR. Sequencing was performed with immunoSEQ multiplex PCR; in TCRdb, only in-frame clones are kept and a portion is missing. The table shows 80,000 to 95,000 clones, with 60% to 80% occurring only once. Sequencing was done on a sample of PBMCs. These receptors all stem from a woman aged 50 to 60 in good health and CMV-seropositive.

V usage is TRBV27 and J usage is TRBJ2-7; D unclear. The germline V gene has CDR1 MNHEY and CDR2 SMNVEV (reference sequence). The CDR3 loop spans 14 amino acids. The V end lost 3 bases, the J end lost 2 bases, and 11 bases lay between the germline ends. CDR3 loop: CASSFFQTPYEQYF. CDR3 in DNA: TGTGCCAGCAGTTTCTTTCAGACACCCTACGAGCAGTACTTC.

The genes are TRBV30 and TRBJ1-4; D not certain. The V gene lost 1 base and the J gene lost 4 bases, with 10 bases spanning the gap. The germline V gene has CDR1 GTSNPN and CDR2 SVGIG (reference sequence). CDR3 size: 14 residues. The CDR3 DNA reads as TGTGCCTGGAGTGCGCGGAAAATTAATGAAAAACTGTTTTTT. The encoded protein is CAWSARKINEKLFF.

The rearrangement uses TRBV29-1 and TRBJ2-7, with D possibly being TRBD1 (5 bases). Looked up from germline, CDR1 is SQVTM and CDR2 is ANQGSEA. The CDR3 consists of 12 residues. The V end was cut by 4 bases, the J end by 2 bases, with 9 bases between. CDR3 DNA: TGCAGCGTTGCCCAGGGAACCTACGAGCAGTACTTC. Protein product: CSVAQGTYEQYF.

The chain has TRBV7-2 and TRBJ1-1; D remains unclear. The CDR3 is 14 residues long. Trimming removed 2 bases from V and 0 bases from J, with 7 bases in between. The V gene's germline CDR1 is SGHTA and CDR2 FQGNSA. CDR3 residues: CASSLHQVNTEAFF. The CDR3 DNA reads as TGTGCCAGCAGCTTACACCAGGTGAACACTGAAGCTTTCTTT.

The CDR3: CASSSLAGLSSYEQYF. In DNA, the CDR3 is TGTGCCAGCTCATCCTTAGCGGGACTTAGCTCCTACGAGCAGTACTTC. V and J are TRBV18 and TRBJ2-7, with 8 bases that match TRBD2. Germline CDR1 is KGHSH and CDR2 is LQKENI. Trimming cost V 5 bases and J 0 bases; bases outside gene matches: 9. This CDR3 is built from 16 residues.